Presented here are 27 T cell receptor beta chains from one specimen sequenced in a study of CXCR3-negative and CXCR3-positive naive CD8 T cells. Libraries were UMI-labeled 5' RACE TRB cDNA. TCRdb reanalyzed the 5' RACE reads, giving one entry per CDR3 protein sequence and no DNA. Its table lists about 150,000 distinct CDR3 sequences. Their target antigens are unknown. The study's findings and limits: Higher TRB CDR3 hydrophobicity marked CXCR3-positive naive cells relative to CXCR3-negative naive cells.

The sequenced sample consisted of naive CXCR3+ CD8+ T cells from blood. Noted subset: CD45RO-CCR7+CD27+CD95- naive CD8+ T cells expressing CXCR3 (TNR3+). These receptors all come from a human donor in good health. Some clones in this sample may be carry-over from other donors' samples.

V usage is TRBV19 and J usage is TRBJ1-5. This CDR3 has 14 amino acids. From germline, CDR1 is LNHDA and CDR2 SQIVND (reference sequence). The CDR3 here is CASSMSSGNQPQHF.

This rearrangement joins TRBV19 to TRBJ2-7; TCRdb gives TRBD1 as the D gene, but with no DNA this cannot be confirmed. This CDR3 spans 16 amino acids. Germline CDR1 reads LNHDA; CDR2 reads SQIVND (reference sequence). The chain's CDR3 is CASSIGWGVGPYEQYF.

The chain uses TRBV29-1 and TRBJ1-1. Germline-derived CDR1 and CDR2 are SQVTM and ANQGSEA. The CDR3 consists of 14 residues. This chain's CDR3 is CSVDMTLQNTEAFF.

This sequence joins TRBV5-6 and TRBJ1-1; TCRdb calls TRBD1, which cannot be checked without DNA. CDR3 length: 14 amino acids. Germline V gene lookup returns CDR1 SGHDT and CDR2 YYEEEE. The CDR3 protein is CASSYQTGSTAAFF.

The gene calls are TRBV15 and TRBJ1-6. The germline gives CDR1 LNHNV, CDR2 YYDKDF (reference sequence). The CDR3 is made up of 14 amino acids. This CDR3 reads CATSPRDAGSPLHF. Variable domain in full (rest from reference TRBV15 and TRBJ1-6): DAMVIQNPRYQVTQFGKPVTLSCSQTLNHNVMYWYQQKSSQAPKLLFHYYDKDFNNEADTPDNFQSRRPNTSFCFLDIRSPGLGDTAMYLCATSPRDAGSPLHFGNGTRLTVT.

V usage is TRBV3-1 and J usage is TRBJ2-5; TCRdb indicates TRBD1, and absent DNA this call remains unverified. This CDR3 contains 16 residues. Germline CDR1 reads LGHDT; CDR2 reads YNNKEL (reference sequence). CDR3 residues: CASSQGRTVAQETQYF.

The chain has TRBV7-9 and TRBJ2-3; the TRBD2 assignment by TCRdb is unverifiable without DNA. The CDR3 spans 16 residues. The germline gives CDR1 SEHNR, CDR2 FQNEAQ (reference sequence). CDR3 loop: CASRGGNTLSTDTQYF.

The CDR3 here is CSVRGTPSYEQYF. The V and J genes are TRBV29-1 and TRBJ2-7; without DNA, the TCRdb call of TRBD1 cannot be checked. Germline CDR1 and CDR2: SQVTM and ANQGSEA. The CDR3 has 13 residues.

The V call is TRBV9, the J call TRBJ2-1; as DNA is missing, the TRBD1 call by TCRdb cannot be tested. The CDR3 length is 13 residues. Germline V gives CDR1 SGDLS, CDR2 YYNGEE. The chain's CDR3 is CASSVTRGDEQFF.

The chain has TRBV7-6 and TRBJ2-1; TCRdb returns TRBD2, unconfirmable since there is no DNA. The germline V gene has CDR1 SGHVS and CDR2 FNYEAQ. The CDR3 consists of 16 residues. Here the CDR3 reads CASSPWGASGTNEQFF.

The chain combines TRBV28 with TRBJ2-2; the D call from TCRdb, TRBD2, cannot be confirmed without DNA. The CDR3 length is 16 residues. Per the germline V gene, CDR1 is MDHEN and CDR2 is SYDVKM. The CDR3 protein is CASSLGRELLSGELFF. Full variable domain (outside the CDR3, taken from reference TRBV28 and TRBJ2-2): DVKVTQSSRYLVKRTGEKVFLECVQDMDHENMFWYRQDPGLGLRLIYFSYDVKMKEKGDIPEGYSVSREKKERFSLILESASTNQTSMYLCASSLGRELLSGELFFGEGSRLTVL.

V and J are TRBV12-3 or TRBV12-4 and TRBJ2-6; TCRdb indicates TRBD1, and absent DNA this call remains unverified. CDR3 size: 17 residues. CDR3 sequence reads: CASSLDRSSSGANVLTF.

V is TRBV7-6 and J is TRBJ1-1; the TRBD1 assignment by TCRdb is unverifiable without DNA. Germline V gene data show CDR1 as SGHVS and CDR2 as FNYEAQ. The CDR3 loop spans 13 amino acids. The CDR3 is CASSLGLGAEAFF.

The rearrangement links TRBV20-1 to TRBJ2-7; TCRdb names TRBD1, which stays unverified in the absence of DNA. Per the germline V gene, CDR1 is DFQATT and CDR2 is SNEGSKA (reference sequence). The CDR3 is 12 amino acids. The CDR3 sequence is CSARLGDHEQYF.

This sequence joins TRBV24-1 and TRBJ2-5. The CDR3 covers 13 residues. CDR1 is KGHDR, CDR2 SFDVKD, per germline. This CDR3 is CATSDLIEETQYF.

This chain uses TRBV7-8 with TRBJ2-5. There are 17 residues in the CDR3. Per germline, CDR1 SGHVS and CDR2 FQNEAQ. CDR3 region: CASSGGSDTEYQETQYF. Full variable domain (remainder filled in from reference TRBV7-8 and TRBJ2-5): GAGVSQSPRYKVAKRGQDVALRCDPISGHVSLFWYQQALGQGPEFLTYFQNEAQLDKSGLPSDRFFAERPEGSVSTLKIQRTQQEDSAVYLCASSGGSDTEYQETQYFGPGTRLLVL.

The chain recombines TRBV29-1 with TRBJ1-1; checking the TCRdb D call of TRBD1 is not possible without DNA. Per the germline V gene, CDR1 is SQVTM and CDR2 is ANQGSEA. The CDR3 sequence is 12 residues long. CDR3: CSVHQGVTEAFF. Full variable domain (remainder filled in from reference TRBV29-1 and TRBJ1-1): SAVISQKPSRDICQRGTSLTIQCQVDSQVTMMFWYRQQPGQSLTLIATANQGSEATYESGFVIDKFPISRPNLTFSTLTVSNMSPEDSSIYLCSVHQGVTEAFFGQGTRLTVV.

V is TRBV29-1 and J is TRBJ1-3; lacking DNA, the TRBD1 call made by TCRdb goes unchecked. CDR3 length: 15 amino acids. Germline V lookup: CDR1 SQVTM, CDR2 ANQGSEA. The CDR3 region is CSGTGTAFGGNTIYF.

This chain connects TRBV12-3 or TRBV12-4 to TRBJ1-5; TCRdb outputs TRBD1, but without DNA this stays unchecked. There are 12 residues in the CDR3. The CDR3 region is CVSSADPGPQHF.

The rearrangement joins TRBV11-2 to TRBJ2-3; TCRdb picks TRBD1, but there is no DNA to check that call. CDR1 SGHAT and CDR2 FQNNGV come from the germline V gene. The CDR3 has 14 amino acids. The CDR3: CASSLTGGTDTQYF.

The CDR3 protein is CASSFGTSGPVRTDTQYF. V is TRBV28 and J is TRBJ2-3; TCRdb outputs TRBD2, but without DNA this stays unchecked. The V gene's germline CDR1 is MDHEN and CDR2 SYDVKM. This CDR3 has 18 residues.

The V and J genes are TRBV9 and TRBJ1-1; TCRdb's D gene call, TRBD1, goes unchecked for lack of DNA. CDR3 size: 14 residues. Germline V gives CDR1 SGDLS, CDR2 YYNGEE. CDR3 protein: CASSVGGRGNEAFF.

V is TRBV2 and J is TRBJ2-7; lacking DNA, the TRBD1 call made by TCRdb goes unchecked. The germline V gene encodes CDR1 SNHLY and CDR2 FYNNEI. The CDR3 has 15 residues. The CDR3 spells CASSEGTAISYEQYF.

CDR3 protein: CSIEGRGTYNEQFF. The chain carries TRBV29-1 and TRBJ2-1; TCRdb's D call, TRBD2, is unchecked because there is no DNA. Germline CDR1 is SQVTM and CDR2 is ANQGSEA. The CDR3 runs 14 residues.

This chain links TRBV19 with TRBJ2-2. Germline V gene data show CDR1 as LNHDA and CDR2 as SQIVND (reference sequence). The CDR3 totals 14 residues. CDR3: CASSTGFGTGELFF.

This chain joins TRBV28 and TRBJ2-1; TCRdb reports TRBD2, a call that lacks DNA to check it against. The germline V gene has CDR1 MDHEN and CDR2 SYDVKM. This CDR3 spans 17 amino acids. CDR3 sequence reads: CASSLITPSGRREEQFF.

CDR3 loop: CASSQGHGITSYEQYF. The chain has TRBV4-1 and TRBJ2-7; the D gene TCRdb calls, TRBD1, cannot be checked with no DNA. CDR1 MGHRA and CDR2 YSYEKL come from the germline V gene. The CDR3 contains 16 residues.